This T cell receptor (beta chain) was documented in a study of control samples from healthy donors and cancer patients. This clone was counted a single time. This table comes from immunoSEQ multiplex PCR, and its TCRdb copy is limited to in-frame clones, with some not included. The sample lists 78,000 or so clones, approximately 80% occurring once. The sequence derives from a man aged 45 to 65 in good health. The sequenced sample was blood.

CDR3 in DNA: TGTGCCAGCAGCCAAGCGGGACTAGCGGTAAACCTGGGAGAGACCCAGTACTTC. It encodes CASSQAGLAVNLGETQYF. The chain combines TRBV3-1 (or the pseudogene TRBV3-2) with TRBJ2-5; 11 bases line up with TRBD2. The CDR3 sequence is 18 residues long. V shed 1 base, J shed 4 bases, and the junction held 11 bases outside the gene matches. Per the germline V gene, CDR1 is LGHDT and CDR2 is YNNKEL (reference sequence).